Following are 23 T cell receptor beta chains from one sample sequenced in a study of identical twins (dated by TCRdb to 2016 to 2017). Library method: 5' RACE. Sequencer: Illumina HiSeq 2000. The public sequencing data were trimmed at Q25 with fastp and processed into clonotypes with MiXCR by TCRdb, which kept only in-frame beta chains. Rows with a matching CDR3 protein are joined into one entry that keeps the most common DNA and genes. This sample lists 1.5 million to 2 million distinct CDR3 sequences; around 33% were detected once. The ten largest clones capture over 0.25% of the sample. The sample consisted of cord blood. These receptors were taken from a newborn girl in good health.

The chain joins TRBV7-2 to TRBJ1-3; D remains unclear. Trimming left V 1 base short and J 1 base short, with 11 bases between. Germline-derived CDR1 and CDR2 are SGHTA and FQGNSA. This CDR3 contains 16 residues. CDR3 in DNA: TGTGCCAGCAGCTTAGTTTCCTGGGGTTCTGGAAACACCATATATTTT. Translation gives CASSLVSWGSGNTIYF.

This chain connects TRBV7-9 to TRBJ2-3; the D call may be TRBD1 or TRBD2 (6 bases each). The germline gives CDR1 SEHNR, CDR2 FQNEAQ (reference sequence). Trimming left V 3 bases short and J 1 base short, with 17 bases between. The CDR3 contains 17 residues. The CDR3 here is CASSLLGHREGTDTQYF. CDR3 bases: TGTGCCAGCAGCTTGTTAGGTCACAGGGAGGGCACAGATACGCAGTATTTT.

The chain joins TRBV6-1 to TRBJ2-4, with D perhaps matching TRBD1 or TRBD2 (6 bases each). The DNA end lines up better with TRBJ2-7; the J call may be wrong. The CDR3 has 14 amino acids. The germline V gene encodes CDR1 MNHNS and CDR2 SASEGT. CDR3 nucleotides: TGTGCCACCTGTAGGGGGGCCCTTTCCTACGAGCAGTACTTC. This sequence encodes CATCRGALSYEQYF.

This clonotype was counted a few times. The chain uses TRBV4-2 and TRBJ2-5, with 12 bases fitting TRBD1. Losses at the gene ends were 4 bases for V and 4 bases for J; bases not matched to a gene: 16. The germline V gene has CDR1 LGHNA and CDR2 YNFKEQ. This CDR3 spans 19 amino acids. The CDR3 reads CASSRFSGQGAREGETQYF. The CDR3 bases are TGTGCCAGCAGCCGATTCTCGGGACAGGGGGCACGTGAGGGAGAGACCCAGTACTTC.

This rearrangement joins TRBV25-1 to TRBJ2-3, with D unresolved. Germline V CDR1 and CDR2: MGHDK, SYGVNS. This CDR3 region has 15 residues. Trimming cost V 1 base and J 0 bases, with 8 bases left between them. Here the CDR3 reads CASSEWRQSTDTQYF. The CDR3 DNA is TGTGCCAGCAGTGAATGGCGGCAGAGCACAGATACGCAGTATTTT.

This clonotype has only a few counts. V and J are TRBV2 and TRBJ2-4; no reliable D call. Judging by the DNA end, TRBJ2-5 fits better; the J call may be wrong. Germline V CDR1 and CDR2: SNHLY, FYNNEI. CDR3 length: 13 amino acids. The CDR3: CASILGIQETQYF. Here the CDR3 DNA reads TGTGCCAGCATTCTAGGGATCCAAGAGACCCAGTACTTC.

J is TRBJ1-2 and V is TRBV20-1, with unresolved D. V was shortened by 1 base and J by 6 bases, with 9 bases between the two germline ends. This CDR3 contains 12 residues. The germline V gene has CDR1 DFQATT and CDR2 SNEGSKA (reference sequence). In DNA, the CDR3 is TGCAGTGCTAGAGGATACATGAATGGCTACACCTTC. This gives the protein CSARGYMNGYTF.

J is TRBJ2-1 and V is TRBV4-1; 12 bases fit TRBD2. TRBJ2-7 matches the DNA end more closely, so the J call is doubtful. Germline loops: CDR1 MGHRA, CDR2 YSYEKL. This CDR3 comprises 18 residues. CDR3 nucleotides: TGCGCCAGCAGCCAAGGACTAGCGGGAGTACTCTCCTACAATGAGCAGTACTTC. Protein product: CASSQGLAGVLSYNEQYF.

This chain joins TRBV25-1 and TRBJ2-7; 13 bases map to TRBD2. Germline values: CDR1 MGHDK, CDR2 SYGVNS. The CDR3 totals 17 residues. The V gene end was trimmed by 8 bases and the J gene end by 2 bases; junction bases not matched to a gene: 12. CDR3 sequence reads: CASVRLAGGLCPYEQYF. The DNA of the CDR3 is TGTGCCAGCGTAAGACTAGCGGGAGGCCTATGCCCCTACGAGCAGTACTTC.

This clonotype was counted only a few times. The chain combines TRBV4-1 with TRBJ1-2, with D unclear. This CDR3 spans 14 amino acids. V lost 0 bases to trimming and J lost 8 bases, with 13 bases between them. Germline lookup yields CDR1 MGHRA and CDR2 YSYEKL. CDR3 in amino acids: CASSQEGFGEGYTF. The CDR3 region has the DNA TGCGCCAGCAGCCAAGAAGGTTTCGGGGAAGGCTACACCTTC.

CDR3 in DNA: TGTGCCATCAGTGAGAAACCAGGGGTCCCATATTCGTCCCTCCACTTT. This gives the protein CAISEKPGVPYSSLHF. The chain uses TRBV10-3 and TRBJ1-6; a possible D gene is TRBD1 (6 bases). Trimming removed 2 bases from V and 14 bases from J, with 22 bases in between. The CDR3 extends over 16 amino acids. From germline, CDR1 is ENHRY and CDR2 SYGVKD.

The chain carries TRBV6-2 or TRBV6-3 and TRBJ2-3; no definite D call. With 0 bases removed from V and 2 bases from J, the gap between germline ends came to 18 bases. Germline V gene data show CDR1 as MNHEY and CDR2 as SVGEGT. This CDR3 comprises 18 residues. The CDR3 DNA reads TGTGCCAGCAGTTACTCGACGGATCCGTCCGGGTTCACAGATACGCAGTATTTT. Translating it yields CASSYSTDPSGFTDTQYF.

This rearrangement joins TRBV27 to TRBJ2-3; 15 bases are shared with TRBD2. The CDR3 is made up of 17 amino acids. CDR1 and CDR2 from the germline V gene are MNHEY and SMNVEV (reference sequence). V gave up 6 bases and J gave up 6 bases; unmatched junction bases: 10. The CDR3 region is CASSRIGLAGGPDTQYF. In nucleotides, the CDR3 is TGTGCCAGCAGCAGAATCGGACTAGCGGGAGGGCCCGATACGCAGTATTTT.

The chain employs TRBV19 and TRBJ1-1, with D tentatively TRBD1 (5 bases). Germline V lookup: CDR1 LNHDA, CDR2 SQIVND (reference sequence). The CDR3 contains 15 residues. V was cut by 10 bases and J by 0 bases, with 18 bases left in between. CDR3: CATIIGGGLNTEAFF. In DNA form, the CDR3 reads TGTGCCACCATCATCGGGGGAGGTCTGAACACTGAAGCTTTCTTT.

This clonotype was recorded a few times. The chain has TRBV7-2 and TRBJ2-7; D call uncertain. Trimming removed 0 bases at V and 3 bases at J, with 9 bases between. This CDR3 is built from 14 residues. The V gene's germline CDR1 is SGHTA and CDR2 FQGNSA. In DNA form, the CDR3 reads TGTGCCAGCAGCTTAGCCGGTAGCTTCTACGAGCAGTACTTC. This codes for CASSLAGSFYEQYF.

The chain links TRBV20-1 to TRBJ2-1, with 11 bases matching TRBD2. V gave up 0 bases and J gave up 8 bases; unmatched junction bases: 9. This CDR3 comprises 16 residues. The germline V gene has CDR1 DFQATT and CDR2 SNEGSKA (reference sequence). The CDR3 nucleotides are TGCAGTGCTAGAGAACTAGCGGGAGCCCGGAGGGATGAGCAGTTCTTC. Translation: CSARELAGARRDEQFF.

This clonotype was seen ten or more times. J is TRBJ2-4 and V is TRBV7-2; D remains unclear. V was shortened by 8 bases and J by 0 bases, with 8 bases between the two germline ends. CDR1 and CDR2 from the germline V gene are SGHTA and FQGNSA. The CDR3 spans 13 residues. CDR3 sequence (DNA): TGTGCCAGCGCATTAGTAGCCAAAAACATTCAGTACTTC. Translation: CASALVAKNIQYF.

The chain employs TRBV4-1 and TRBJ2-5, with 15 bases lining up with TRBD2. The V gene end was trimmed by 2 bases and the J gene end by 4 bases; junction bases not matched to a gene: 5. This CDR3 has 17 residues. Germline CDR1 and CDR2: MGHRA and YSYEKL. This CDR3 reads CASSQKGLAGGRETQYF. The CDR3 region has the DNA TGCGCCAGCAGCCAAAAAGGACTAGCGGGGGGGCGAGAGACCCAGTACTTC.

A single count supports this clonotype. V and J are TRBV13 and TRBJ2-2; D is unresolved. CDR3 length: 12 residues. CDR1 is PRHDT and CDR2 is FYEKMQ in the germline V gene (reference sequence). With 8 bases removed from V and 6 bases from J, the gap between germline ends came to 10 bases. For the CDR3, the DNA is TGTGCCAGCCGCGTTCGGGCCGGGGAGCTGTTTTTT. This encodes CASRVRAGELFF.

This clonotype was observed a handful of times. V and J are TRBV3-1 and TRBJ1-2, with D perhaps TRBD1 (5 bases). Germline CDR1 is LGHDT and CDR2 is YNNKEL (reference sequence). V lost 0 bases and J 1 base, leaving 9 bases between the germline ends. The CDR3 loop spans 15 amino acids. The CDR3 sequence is CASSQDLQGNYGYTF. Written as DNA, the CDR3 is TGTGCCAGCAGCCAAGATCTCCAGGGTAACTATGGCTACACCTTC.

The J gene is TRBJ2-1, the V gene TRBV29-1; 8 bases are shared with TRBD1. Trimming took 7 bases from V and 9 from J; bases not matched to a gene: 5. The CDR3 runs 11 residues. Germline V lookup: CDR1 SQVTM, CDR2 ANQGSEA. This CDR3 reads CSATGGSEQFF. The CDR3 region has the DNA TGCAGCGCAACAGGGGGTAGTGAGCAGTTCTTC.

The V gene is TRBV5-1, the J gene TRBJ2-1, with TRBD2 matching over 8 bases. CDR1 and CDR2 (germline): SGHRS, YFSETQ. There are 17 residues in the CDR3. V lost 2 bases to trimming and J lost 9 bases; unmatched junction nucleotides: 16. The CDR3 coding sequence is TGCGCCAGCAGCTTCTCGGTAGCGGGACCACTCTCTTTTGAGCAGTTCTTC. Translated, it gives CASSFSVAGPLSFEQFF.

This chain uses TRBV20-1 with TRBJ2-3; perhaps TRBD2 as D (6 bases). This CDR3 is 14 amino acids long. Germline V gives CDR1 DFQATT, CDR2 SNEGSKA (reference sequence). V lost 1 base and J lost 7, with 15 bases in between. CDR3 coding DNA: TGCAGTGCTAGAGCTCGGGACTCATTAAATACGCAGTATTTT. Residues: CSARARDSLNTQYF.